Each of the 30 T cell receptor beta chains below was sequenced from the same sample in a study of HIV-infected patients and healthy controls. Alpha and beta constant-region primers primed reverse transcription of approximately 0.55 ug RNA. Each of the alpha and beta chains got its own library through chain-specific third strand synthesis with indices. Using its own MiXCR run on the 5' RACE reads, TCRdb lists one record per CDR3 protein. Of more than 9,000 distinct CDR3 sequences listed, less than 9.5% are singletons. The repertoire came from unfractionated whole blood and reflected all unsorted peripheral T cells. Sample: blood, taken before antiretroviral therapy. The receptors shown here come from an adult with HIV infection. The donor label of this sample is uncertain.

This clonotype was recorded at least ten times. The chain has TRBV24-1 and TRBJ2-7; D might be TRBD1 (6 bases). V was clipped by 6 bases and J by 2 bases, with 16 bases between them. The CDR3 is 15 residues long. The V gene's germline CDR1 is KGHDR and CDR2 SFDVKD. CDR3 DNA sequence: TGTGCCACCAGTCCCGACAGGATGAGGCCCTACGAGCAGTACTTC. It specifies CATSPDRMRPYEQYF.

At least ten counts were recorded for this clonotype. V gene TRBV7-2 combines with J gene TRBJ1-5; tentatively, D is TRBD1 (5 bases). Per the germline V gene, CDR1 is SGHTA and CDR2 is FQGNSA. V was pared by 1 base and J by 11 bases, with 15 bases between. The CDR3 is made up of 14 amino acids. The CDR3 bases are TGTGCCAGCAGCTTAGGGGGCGGGGAATCAGCCCAGCATTTT. It codes for CASSLGGGESAQHF.

This clonotype was counted many times. The V and J genes are TRBV7-3 and TRBJ2-1, with 9 bases that match TRBD1. Germline CDR1 and CDR2: SGHTA and FQGTGA. The V gene end was trimmed by 2 bases and the J gene end by 8 bases; junction bases not matched to a gene: 4. CDR3 length: 14 residues. The CDR3 region is CASSLGTGRDEQFF. CDR3 bases: TGTGCCAGCAGCTTAGGGACAGGGCGGGATGAGCAGTTCTTC.

There are many counts of this clonotype. The DNA for the CDR3 is TGTGCCAGCAGTTTGGGTGGCCAGTCCTACAATGAGCAGTTCTTC. Its translation is CASSLGGQSYNEQFF. The chain carries TRBV28 and TRBJ2-1; D unresolved. V was pared by 3 bases and J by 1 base, with 10 bases between. Germline CDR1 reads MDHEN; CDR2 reads SYDVKM. CDR3 length equals 15 residues.

This clonotype qualifies as medium-sized. The chain is built from TRBV11-2 and TRBJ2-7; TRBD2 matches 10 bases. Germline assignment: CDR1 SGHAT and CDR2 FQNNGV. CDR3 length: 14 amino acids. Trimming cost V 1 base and J 3 bases; bases outside gene matches: 0. The CDR3 is CASSLGTSGYEQYF. In DNA form, the CDR3 reads TGTGCCAGCAGCTTAGGGACTAGCGGCTACGAGCAGTACTTC.

This clonotype was detected many times. The chain carries TRBV6-5 and TRBJ1-2, with a tentative D call TRBD1 (6 bases). CDR1 MNHEY and CDR2 SVGAGI come from the germline V gene. The CDR3 contains 16 residues. V lost 2 bases, J lost 7 bases, and 20 bases lay in between. For the CDR3, the DNA is TGTGCCAGCAGTTACACTCCGGGGGCCGGCAAGGGTGGCTACACCTTC. Translated, it gives CASSYTPGAGKGGYTF.

The gene calls are TRBV30 and TRBJ2-5; 8 nucleotides agree with TRBD2. Germline CDR1 and CDR2: GTSNPN and SVGIG (reference sequence). The CDR3 sequence is 12 residues long. V dropped 3 bases and J dropped 5; count of bases not matched to a gene: 2. In DNA, the CDR3 is TGTGCCTGGAGAGTAGCGGGGGAGACCCAGTACTTC. As protein: CAWRVAGETQYF.

This clonotype has at least ten counts. The chain recombines TRBV5-1 with TRBJ2-1; D call uncertain. The CDR3 covers 15 residues. Trimming shortened V by 1 base and J by 5 bases, and 13 bases separated the two germline ends. Germline values: CDR1 SGHRS, CDR2 YFSETQ. This CDR3 is CASSLSYGGNNEQFF. CDR3 in DNA: TGCGCCAGCAGCTTGTCATATGGCGGAAACAATGAGCAGTTCTTC.

This clonotype was observed at least ten times. The chain recombines TRBV6-5 with TRBJ1-6; D is ambiguous. CDR1 is MNHEY, CDR2 SVGAGI, per germline. V lost 6 bases to trimming and J lost 0 bases, with 12 bases between them. The CDR3 is 16 amino acids. Here the CDR3 DNA reads TGTGCCAGCAGCCGGACGGCGAGCTCCTATAATTCACCCCTCCACTTT. Translated, it gives CASSRTASSYNSPLHF.

This clonotype was recorded a few times. The V and J genes are TRBV7-6 and TRBJ2-3; D gene unclear. The CDR3 runs to 14 residues. V gave up 5 bases and J gave up 2 bases, with 11 bases separating them. Germline values: CDR1 SGHVS, CDR2 FNYEAQ. CDR3: CASSHSRNTDTQYF. CDR3 bases: TGTGCCAGCAGCCATAGCAGAAACACAGATACGCAGTATTTT.

This clonotype occurred a few times. The chain recombines TRBV6-1 with TRBJ1-5; no firm D call. The CDR3 contains 17 residues. With 4 bases removed from V and 0 bases from J, the gap between germline ends came to 16 bases. CDR1 MNHNS and CDR2 SASEGT come from the germline V gene. The CDR3 nucleotides are TGTGCCAGCAGTGTGTCATCGTGGGAGTATAGCAATCAGCCCCAGCATTTT. Translating it yields CASSVSSWEYSNQPQHF.

The V and J genes are TRBV30 and TRBJ2-3, with a possible D match to TRBD2 (6 bases). Looked up from germline, CDR1 is GTSNPN and CDR2 is SVGIG (reference sequence). Trimming removed 0 bases at V and 4 bases at J, with 14 bases between. This CDR3 region has 15 residues. For the CDR3, the DNA is TGTGCCTGGAGTGTTTCTAGCGTCCCATCAGATACGCAGTATTTT. Translating gives CAWSVSSVPSDTQYF.

This clonotype was found many times. The chain recombines TRBV7-6 with TRBJ2-6; D gene uncertain. Germline CDR1 reads SGHVS; CDR2 reads FNYEAQ. The length of the CDR3 is 19 residues. V was cut by 1 base and J by 0 bases, with 16 bases left in between. The CDR3 is CASSLDGGGLISGANVLTF. The CDR3 bases are TGTGCCAGCAGCTTAGATGGCGGCGGCCTTATCTCTGGGGCCAACGTCCTGACTTTC.

This clonotype was counted at least ten times. V and J are TRBV20-1 and TRBJ2-7, with 9 bases matching TRBD1. The CDR3 runs 15 residues. Unmatched junction bases numbered 5, after V lost 1 base and J lost 1 base. The germline V gene encodes CDR1 DFQATT and CDR2 SNEGSKA (reference sequence). CDR3 nucleotide sequence: TGCAGTGCTAGAGCGTCCGGGACAGGGTCCTACGAGCAGTACTTC. Encoded protein: CSARASGTGSYEQYF.

The CDR3 loop reads CASSVAGRNQPQHF. As DNA, the CDR3 is TGTGCCAGCAGTGTGGCAGGGAGAAATCAGCCCCAGCATTTT. The chain joins TRBV2 to TRBJ1-5; weak D call: TRBD1 (5 bases). Trimming left V 4 bases short and J 4 bases short, with 11 bases between. The CDR3 is 14 amino acids. Germline V gene sequence: CDR1 SNHLY, CDR2 FYNNEI.

The sample holds a few counts of this clonotype. The rearrangement links TRBV29-1 to TRBJ1-2, with TRBD1 as a possible D gene (5 bases). Between the trimmed V and J ends, which lost 3 bases and 1 base, there was a span of 12 bases. Germline values: CDR1 SQVTM, CDR2 ANQGSEA. The CDR3 has 14 residues. The CDR3 loop reads CSVDRIGGNYGYTF. CDR3 coding DNA: TGCAGCGTTGATCGTATTGGGGGTAACTATGGCTACACCTTC.

CDR3 loop: CASKGPRSVTDTQYF. The CDR3 nucleotides are TGTGCCAGCAAAGGCCCACGCTCCGTCACAGATACGCAGTATTTT. This chain connects TRBV5-5 to TRBJ2-3; D remains ambiguous. The CDR3 runs to 15 residues. Germline values: CDR1 SGHKS, CDR2 YYEKEE (reference sequence). V was cut by 6 bases and J by 2 bases, with 16 bases left in between. The full variable domain, in which reference TRBV5-5 and TRBJ2-3 provide the parts outside the CDR3, is DAGVTQSPTHLIKTRGQQVTLRCSPISGHKSVSWYQQVLGQGPQFIFQYYEKEERGRGNFPDRFSARQFPNYSSELNVNALLLGDSALYLCASKGPRSVTDTQYFGPGTRLTVL.

This clonotype was counted between two and nine times. The chain is built from TRBV18 and TRBJ1-1, with D perhaps TRBD1 (5 bases). The V end was cut by 3 bases, the J end by 1 base, with 12 bases between. Germline V lookup: CDR1 KGHSH, CDR2 LQKENI. The CDR3 has 15 amino acids. This chain's CDR3 is CASSPTQGKNTEAFF. In DNA form, the CDR3 reads TGTGCCAGCTCACCCACCCAGGGCAAGAACACTGAAGCTTTCTTT.

This clonotype is labeled as medium-sized (0.01 to 0.1%). The chain recombines TRBV7-8 with TRBJ2-3, with D perhaps TRBD1 or TRBD2 (5 bases each). The V and J ends lost 5 bases and 2 bases respectively, with 11 bases between them. The CDR3 spans 14 residues. Germline V CDR1 and CDR2: SGHVS, FQNEAQ. The chain's CDR3 is CASSRLGDTDTQYF. In DNA, the CDR3 is TGTGCCAGCAGCCGCCTGGGGGACACAGATACGCAGTATTTT. Full variable domain (outside the CDR3, taken from reference TRBV7-8 and TRBJ2-3): GAGVSQSPRYKVAKRGQDVALRCDPISGHVSLFWYQQALGQGPEFLTYFQNEAQLDKSGLPSDRFFAERPEGSVSTLKIQRTQQEDSAVYLCASSRLGDTDTQYFGPGTRLTVL.

CDR3 sequence: CSATPQGKRNTIYF. The CDR3, as DNA: TGCAGTGCTACACCACAGGGGAAGAGAAACACCATATATTTT. This rearrangement joins TRBV20-1 to TRBJ1-3; 7 positions match TRBD1. The junction had 8 bases not matched to a gene; V was cut back by 4 bases and J by 5 bases. Germline CDR1 and CDR2: DFQATT and SNEGSKA (reference sequence). CDR3 length: 14 residues.

The chain combines TRBV6-2 or TRBV6-3 with TRBJ1-1, with TRBD1 as a possible D gene (6 bases). The CDR3 is made up of 13 amino acids. V shed 6 bases and J shed 5 bases, with 13 bases lying between them. Per the germline V gene, CDR1 is MNHEY and CDR2 is SVGEGT. This CDR3 reads CASSLRGGTEAFF. The CDR3 coding sequence is TGTGCCAGCAGCCTCCGAGGGGGGACTGAAGCTTTCTTT.

The V gene is TRBV29-1, the J gene TRBJ1-1; possible D gene TRBD1, 5 bases. Germline V gene data show CDR1 as SQVTM and CDR2 as ANQGSEA. V dropped 6 bases and J dropped 2 bases, with 19 bases sitting between them. The CDR3 contains 15 residues. The CDR3 here is CSVIPRAGTNTEAFF. For the CDR3, the DNA is TGCAGCGTAATACCGCGGGCGGGGACCAACACTGAAGCTTTCTTT.

There are many counts of this clonotype. This chain joins TRBV7-2 and TRBJ1-5; 9 nucleotides align to TRBD1. Germline CDR1 SGHTA, CDR2 FQGNSA. The CDR3 is made up of 18 amino acids. After removal of 2 bases from V and 0 bases from J, the junction contained 8 bases not matched to a gene. This CDR3 reads CASSLRGTGHDSNQPQHF. For the CDR3, the DNA is TGTGCCAGCAGCTTACGGGGGACAGGGCATGATAGCAATCAGCCCCAGCATTTT.

V gene TRBV27 combines with J gene TRBJ2-1; 12 nucleotides match TRBD2. The junction had 9 bases not matched to a gene; V was cut back by 3 bases and J by 3 bases. The germline gives CDR1 MNHEY, CDR2 SMNVEV (reference sequence). This CDR3 has 18 amino acids. This chain's CDR3 is CASSLSGLAGLIYNEQFF. CDR3 coding DNA: TGTGCCAGCAGTTTGAGTGGACTAGCGGGATTAATCTACAATGAGCAGTTCTTC.

In this sample, this clonotype turned up many times. The chain joins TRBV18 to TRBJ1-4; TRBD1 is a possible D gene (6 bases). Trimming took off 7 bases at V and 7 bases at J, with 13 bases between the two ends. The CDR3 sequence is 13 residues long. The germline V gene encodes CDR1 KGHSH and CDR2 LQKENI. The chain's CDR3 is CASLPGQSEKLFF. In DNA form, the CDR3 reads TGTGCCAGCTTACCTGGACAGAGTGAAAAACTGTTTTTT.

This clonotype was found many times. The rearrangement uses TRBV20-1 and TRBJ2-1, with no clear D. Trimming shortened V by 3 bases and J by 1 base, and 7 bases separated the two germline ends. The V gene's germline CDR1 is DFQATT and CDR2 SNEGSKA (reference sequence). This CDR3 contains 13 residues. Written as DNA, the CDR3 is TGCAGTGCTAGCCCCTTTTCCTACAATGAGCAGTTCTTC. Encoded protein: CSASPFSYNEQFF.

The chain uses TRBV6-5 and TRBJ2-3; 11 bases agree with TRBD2. The V gene end was trimmed by 0 bases and the J gene end by 1 base; junction bases not matched to a gene: 0. The CDR3 is 16 amino acids. CDR1 MNHEY and CDR2 SVGAGI come from the germline V gene. The CDR3 region is CASSYSLAGGTDTQYF. CDR3 DNA sequence: TGTGCCAGCAGTTACTCACTAGCGGGAGGCACAGATACGCAGTATTTT.

This clonotype was seen repeatedly, ten times or more. V gene TRBV6-5 combines with J gene TRBJ2-1; 9 positions match TRBD1. The V segment lost 4 bases and the J segment 7 bases; nucleotides outside the gene matches: 17. The CDR3 loop spans 18 amino acids. Per germline, CDR1 MNHEY and CDR2 SVGAGI. Written as DNA, the CDR3 is TGTGCCAGCAGTTCACAGGGGGCTTACCTTGGAATGAAAAATGAGCAGTTCTTC. This encodes CASSSQGAYLGMKNEQFF.

This clonotype was detected ten times or more. This CDR3 is CATSDSGGSQPQHF. The CDR3, as DNA: TGTGCCACCAGTGATTCTGGAGGGTCTCAGCCCCAGCATTTT. This sequence joins TRBV24-1 and TRBJ1-5; no definite D call. Germline CDR1 is KGHDR and CDR2 is SFDVKD. V was shortened by 2 bases and J by 6 bases, with 10 bases between the two germline ends. There are 14 residues in the CDR3.

This clonotype was observed many times. This chain uses TRBV12-3 or TRBV12-4 with TRBJ1-2; no reliable D call. There are 13 residues in the CDR3. The V and J ends lost 1 base and 1 base respectively, with 4 bases between them. The CDR3 DNA follows: TGTGCCAGCAGTTTAGGGAATAACTATGGCTACACCTTC. It translates to CASSLGNNYGYTF.